Following are 4 T cell receptor beta chains from one sample sequenced in a study of cytomegalovirus exposure and HLA in healthy donors. Vbeta (60) and Jbeta (13) primers were used in the PCR. The protocol was immunoSEQ multiplex PCR, while the TCRdb copy is restricted to in-frame clones and leaves out a portion. This sample yields 110,000 or so clones, of which 60% to 85% are seen a single time; 4.5% to 5% belongs to the top ten. The specimen sequenced was PBMCs. Source of these receptors: a man aged 50 or older in good health and CMV-seropositive.

The chain links TRBV19 to TRBJ2-5, with D maybe TRBD2 (6 bases). V lost 9 bases to trimming and J lost 1 base, with 12 bases between them. This CDR3 region has 13 residues. Germline CDR1 and CDR2: LNHDA and SQIVND (reference sequence). The CDR3 coding sequence is TGTGCCAGCGCGACCGGGGGCCAAGAGACCCAGTACTTC. Its protein is CASATGGQETQYF. The variable domain in full, with the rest retrieved from reference TRBV19 and TRBJ2-5, is DGGITQSPKYLFRKEGQNVTLSCEQNLNHDAMYWYRQDPGQGLRLIYYSQIVNDFQKGDIAEGYSVSREKKESFPLTVTSAQKNPTAFYLCASATGGQETQYFGPGTRLLVL.

This clone was counted between two and nine times. This chain connects TRBV27 to TRBJ1-1, with D unresolved. The CDR3 runs to 14 residues. Trimming pared 2 bases from V and 1 base from J, leaving 8 bases between. The germline gives CDR1 MNHEY, CDR2 SMNVEV (reference sequence). The CDR3 coding sequence is TGTGCCAGCAGTTTAAGGGAGGCGAACACTGAAGCTTTCTTT. It codes for CASSLREANTEAFF.

This rearrangement joins TRBV4-2 to TRBJ1-1; 8 positions agree with TRBD1. This CDR3 contains 15 residues. The junction had 10 bases not matched to a gene; V was cut back by 4 bases and J by 6 bases. Germline CDR1 and CDR2: LGHNA and YNFKEQ. The CDR3 nucleotides are TGTGCCAGCAGCCCGAGACAGGGGATGACCGCTGAAGCTTTCTTT. Encoded protein: CASSPRQGMTAEAFF.

The V gene is TRBV12-2, the J gene TRBJ2-7; TRBD2 reflects the table's D call only, with no check against the DNA. TRBV12-2 is a recognized pseudogene. This CDR3 contains 13 residues. CDR3 residues: CASRLAPRSEQYF. The DNA for the CDR3 is TGTGCAAGTCGCTTAGCCCCTCGGAGCGAGCAGTACTTC.